These 16 T cell receptor beta chains were sequenced from one sample in a study of T cell responses to AZD1222 COVID-19 vaccine. The table came from immunoSEQ multiplex PCR; TCRdb's copy has only in-frame clones and leaves some out. This table holds 200,000 or so clones, 85% to 90% found once. This specimen consisted of peripheral blood, obtained on day 0 of MenACWY control vaccination. All receptors derive from an adult in good health.

This chain joins TRBV28 and TRBJ2-1, with 7 bases that match TRBD1. Germline V gene lookup returns CDR1 MDHEN and CDR2 SYDVKM. V dropped 6 bases and J dropped 2; count of bases not matched to a gene: 4. CDR3 length: 14 residues. CDR3 residues: CASSDGQAYNEQFF. CDR3 coding DNA: TGTGCCAGCAGCGACGGACAGGCCTACAATGAGCAGTTCTTC.

The chain combines TRBV19 with TRBJ2-1, with D possibly TRBD2 on 6 matching bases. V dropped 6 bases and J dropped 0 bases, with 9 bases sitting between them. Germline V gives CDR1 LNHDA, CDR2 SQIVND (reference sequence). The CDR3 runs 14 residues. CDR3 nucleotides: TGTGCCAGTAGGGAGACTAGCTCCTACAATGAGCAGTTCTTC. The encoded protein is CASRETSSYNEQFF.

The chain uses TRBV30 and TRBJ1-1; unclear D gene. CDR1 is GTSNPN, CDR2 SVGIG, per germline (reference sequence). V lost 3 bases and J 4 bases, leaving 6 bases between the germline ends. This CDR3 spans 11 amino acids. Here the CDR3 reads CAWRTGTEAFF. The DNA of the CDR3 is TGTGCCTGGAGGACGGGCACTGAAGCTTTCTTT.

This clone was observed once. This chain links TRBV29-1 with TRBJ2-3, with 8 bases lining up with TRBD1. The CDR3 has 14 amino acids. V was pared by 6 bases and J by 6 bases, with 11 bases of the junction left unmatched. From germline, CDR1 is SQVTM and CDR2 ANQGSEA. CDR3 DNA: TGCAGCGTCGTGGGACAGGCGGTCATTGATACGCAGTATTTT. Translation: CSVVGQAVIDTQYF.

This chain uses TRBV5-1 with TRBJ2-2; 11 nucleotides align to TRBD2. The CDR3 is 16 amino acids. The ends lost 7 bases at V and 5 bases at J; junction bases unmatched: 10. Looked up from germline, CDR1 is SGHRS and CDR2 is YFSETQ. The CDR3 nucleotides read TGCGCCAGCTTAAATAGACTAGCGGGGAGTACCGGGGAGCTGTTTTTT. Translating it yields CASLNRLAGSTGELFF.

The CDR3 DNA follows: TGTGCCAGCAGTTTCATAGAGGGTTCCTCTGGGGCCAACGTCCTGACTTTC. Translated, it gives CASSFIEGSSGANVLTF. The V and J genes are TRBV2 and TRBJ2-6; tentative D call: TRBD2 (5 bases). Trimming left V 5 bases short and J 0 bases short, with 14 bases between. This CDR3 comprises 17 residues. The germline V gene has CDR1 SNHLY and CDR2 FYNNEI.

The rearrangement links TRBV6-5 to TRBJ1-2; TRBD1 matches at 9 bases. V gave up 5 bases and J gave up 8 bases; unmatched junction bases: 6. The CDR3 has 13 amino acids. Germline V gives CDR1 MNHEY, CDR2 SVGAGI. This CDR3 reads CASSRTGGQGYTF. CDR3 DNA: TGTGCCAGCAGTCGAACAGGGGGCCAGGGCTACACCTTC.

The V gene is TRBV6-1, the J gene TRBJ2-1, with TRBD2 matching 7 bases. V trimming: 2 bases; J trimming: 10 bases; junction bases outside the gene matches: 2. CDR1 is MNHNS and CDR2 is SASEGT in the germline V gene. CDR3 length: 12 amino acids. The CDR3 DNA follows: TGTGCCAGCAGTGAACGGGGACTAGAGCAGTTCTTC. This sequence encodes CASSERGLEQFF.

This chain uses TRBV3-1 (or the pseudogene TRBV3-2) with TRBJ1-2; maybe TRBD1 (5 bases). Trimming took 6 bases from V and 8 from J, leaving 16 bases between them. The CDR3 extends over 13 amino acids. Looked up from germline, CDR1 is LGHDT and CDR2 is YNNKEL (reference sequence). Here the CDR3 DNA reads TGTGCCAGCAGACGAACCGAGGGGAGAGGCTACACCTTC. Amino acids: CASRRTEGRGYTF.

J is TRBJ1-2 and V is TRBV24-1; 7 positions agree with TRBD1. The CDR3 consists of 12 residues. Germline V CDR1 and CDR2: KGHDR, SFDVKD. Trimming took 7 bases from V and 4 from J; bases not matched to a gene: 2. The CDR3 bases are TGTGCCACCAGCCCAGGGGGCTATGGCTACACCTTC. Translating it yields CATSPGGYGYTF.

The chain has TRBV29-1 and TRBJ2-4; 11 nucleotides match TRBD2. CDR3 length equals 17 residues. Germline CDR1 is SQVTM and CDR2 is ANQGSEA. In DNA form, the CDR3 reads TGCACCCCCGGTAGGGTCGGACTAGCGGGCCGCAAAAACATTCAGTACTTC. Translation: CTPGRVGLAGRKNIQYF.

This clone was picked up one time. The chain is built from TRBV7-2 and TRBJ1-2, with 7 bases lining up with TRBD1. With 1 base clipped from V and 4 bases from J, the junction kept 6 bases outside the gene matches. The germline gives CDR1 SGHTA, CDR2 FQGNSA. The CDR3 length is 15 residues. CDR3: CASSLDNRGSYGYTF. CDR3 DNA sequence: TGTGCCAGCAGCTTAGATAACAGGGGAAGCTATGGCTACACCTTC.

This clone has just one count. This chain uses TRBV11-2 with TRBJ1-2; possibly TRBD1 for D (5 bases). Per germline, CDR1 SGHAT and CDR2 FQNNGV. V shed 3 bases and J shed 8 bases, with 13 bases lying between them. CDR3 length: 13 amino acids. DNA for the CDR3: TGTGCCAGCAGCTTCGGGGCTGGGAGAGGCTACACCTTC. It translates to CASSFGAGRGYTF. The full variable domain, completed using reference TRBV11-2 and TRBJ1-2, is EAGVAQSPRYKIIEKRQSVAFWCNPISGHATLYWYQQILGQGPKLLIQFQNNGVVDDSQLPKDRFSAERLKGVDSTLKIQPAKLEDSAVYLCASSFGAGRGYTFGSGTRLTVV.

The V gene is TRBV10-3, the J gene TRBJ1-1, with a tentative D call TRBD1 (6 bases). CDR1 and CDR2 from the germline V gene are ENHRY and SYGVKD. V dropped 11 bases and J dropped 2 bases, with 15 bases sitting between them. The CDR3 length is 13 residues. CDR3 in DNA: TGTGCCTCCAAGGGGGTTGGAAACACTGAAGCTTTCTTT. It is translated as CASKGVGNTEAFF.

V and J are TRBV19 and TRBJ2-3; TRBD1 matches 7 bases. Trimming took 2 bases from V and 1 from J; bases not matched to a gene: 6. Germline CDR1 and CDR2: LNHDA and SQIVND (reference sequence). The CDR3 spans 16 residues. The CDR3 sequence: CASSITHRGGTDTQYF. Here the CDR3 DNA reads TGTGCCAGTAGTATAACCCACAGGGGTGGCACAGATACGCAGTATTTT.

V usage is TRBV10-2 and J usage is TRBJ2-7, with D possibly matching TRBD1 (5 bases). V dropped 3 bases and J dropped 2 bases, with 20 bases sitting between them. Germline V gives CDR1 WSHSY, CDR2 SAAADI. The CDR3 covers 17 residues. Here the CDR3 DNA reads TGCGCCAGCAGTGACCCCCGGCAACGGCCAGGGACCTACGAGCAGTACTTC. It yields the protein CASSDPRQRPGTYEQYF.